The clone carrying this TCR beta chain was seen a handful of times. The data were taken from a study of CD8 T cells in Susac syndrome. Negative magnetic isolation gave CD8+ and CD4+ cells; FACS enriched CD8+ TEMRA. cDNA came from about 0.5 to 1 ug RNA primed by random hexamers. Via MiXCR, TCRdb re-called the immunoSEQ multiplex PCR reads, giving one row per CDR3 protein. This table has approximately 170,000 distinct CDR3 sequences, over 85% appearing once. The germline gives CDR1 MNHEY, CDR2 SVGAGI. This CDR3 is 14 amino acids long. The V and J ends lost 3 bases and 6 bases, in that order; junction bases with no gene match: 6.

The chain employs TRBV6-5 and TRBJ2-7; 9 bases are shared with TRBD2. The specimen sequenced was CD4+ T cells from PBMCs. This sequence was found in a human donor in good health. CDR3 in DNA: TGTGCCAGCAGTTATGGTGGACTAGCGACCGAGCAGTACTTC. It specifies CASSYGGLATEQYF.